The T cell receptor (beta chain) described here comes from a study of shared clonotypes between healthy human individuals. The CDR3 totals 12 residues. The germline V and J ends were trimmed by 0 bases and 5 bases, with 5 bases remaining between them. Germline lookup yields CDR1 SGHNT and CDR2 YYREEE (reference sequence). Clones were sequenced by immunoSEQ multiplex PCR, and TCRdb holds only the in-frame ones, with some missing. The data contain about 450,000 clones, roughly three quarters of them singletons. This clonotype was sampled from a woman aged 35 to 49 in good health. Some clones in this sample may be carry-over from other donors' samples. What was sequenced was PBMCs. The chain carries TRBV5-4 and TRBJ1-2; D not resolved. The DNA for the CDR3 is TGTGCCAGCAGCTTGGACGAATATGGCTACACCTTC. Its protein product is CASSLDEYGYTF.